A selection of T cell receptor beta chains follows, all from one sample in a study of T-cell memory formation after mild COVID-19. Each CDR3 protein gets one entry after TCRdb re-called the 5' RACE reads with MiXCR. Found here are 150,000 or so distinct CDR3 sequences, approximately 10% of them singletons; the top ten hold 3% to 4%. The sequencing input was PBMCs or a T cell subset sorted from them (not recorded which). Receptors were obtained from a man aged 18 to 35 who had mild COVID-19 (a few samples of this study predate the infection). Cell type and time point are not known. Each CDR3 is given with its conserved first and last residue. The D gene is left open where the match is weak. Clone size appears in some rows only: once, few, many, or a class for an expanded clone.

D	J	V	size	CDR3	DNA
NA	TRBJ1-5	TRBV4-3	NA	CASSQSRVPQPQHF	TGCGCCAGCAGCCAATCCCGGGTGCCGCAGCCCCAGCATTTT
TRBD1	TRBJ1-1	TRBV7-3	NA	CASSTQGATEAFF	TGTGCCAGCAGCACACAGGGGGCGACTGAAGCTTTCTTT
TRBD1	TRBJ2-1	TRBV9	NA	CAGSVVDRETYNEQFF	TGTGCCGGCAGCGTAGTAGACAGGGAAACCTACAATGAGCAGTTCTTC
NA	TRBJ2-3	TRBV7-2	few	CASSPGWTDTQYF	TGTGCCAGCAGCCCTGGGTGGACAGATACGCAGTATTTT
TRBD1	TRBJ2-7	TRBV19	few	CASSTTGGLYEQYF	TGTGCCAGTAGTACGACAGGGGGCCTCTACGAGCAGTACTTC
TRBD1	TRBJ2-5	TRBV5-5	few	CASSPPTGGVEETQYF	TGTGCCAGCAGCCCACCGACAGGGGGGGTGGAAGAGACCCAGTACTTC
TRBD2	TRBJ2-3	TRBV11-2	once	CASSRRRGAGFSTDTQYF	TGTGCCAGCAGCCGGCGGCGGGGAGCGGGGTTCAGCACAGATACGCAGTATTTT
TRBD1	TRBJ2-1	TRBV9	NA	CASSGTGVTFEQFF	TGTGCCAGCAGCGGGACAGGGGTGACGTTCGAGCAGTTCTTC
NA	TRBJ1-2	TRBV29-1	many	CSAERGVENYGYTF	TGCAGCGCCGAACGAGGGGTGGAGAACTATGGCTACACCTTC
TRBD2	TRBJ2-1	TRBV5-1	few	CASSGEGLGSYNEQFF	TGCGCCAGCAGCGGGGAGGGGCTCGGCTCCTACAATGAGCAGTTCTTC